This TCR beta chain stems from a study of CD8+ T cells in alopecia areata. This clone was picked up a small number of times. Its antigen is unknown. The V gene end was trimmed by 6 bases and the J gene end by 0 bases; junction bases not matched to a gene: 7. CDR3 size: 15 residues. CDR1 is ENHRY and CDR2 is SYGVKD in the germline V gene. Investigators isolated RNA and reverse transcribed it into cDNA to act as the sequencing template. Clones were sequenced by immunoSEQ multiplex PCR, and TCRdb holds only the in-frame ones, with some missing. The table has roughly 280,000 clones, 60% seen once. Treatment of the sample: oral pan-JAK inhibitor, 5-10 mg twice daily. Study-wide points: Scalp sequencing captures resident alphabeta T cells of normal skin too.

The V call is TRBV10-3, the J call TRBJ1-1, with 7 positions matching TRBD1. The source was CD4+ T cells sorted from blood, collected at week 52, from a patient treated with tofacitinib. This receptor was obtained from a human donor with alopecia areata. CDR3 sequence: CAISTDRAMNTEAFF. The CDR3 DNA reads TGTGCCATCAGCACCGACAGGGCGATGAACACTGAAGCTTTCTTT.